The entry that follows covers one T cell receptor beta chain sequence. This clone turned up a few times. Its binding antigen is unknown. No per-base quality is available; no much larger clone lies one base away. This sample was taken from a study of blood T cell repertoires in COVID-19 (dated by TCRdb to the early 2020s). Background for the entire study: Samples from collaborators originated in the United States, Italy and Spain and spanned both the acute and convalescent phases of COVID-19. The dataset comprised deeply sampled blood TCRbeta repertoires from subjects exposed to, actively infected with, or recovered from COVID-19. The prospective study material was composed of cDNA or gDNA derived from T cells, B-cell-depleted T cells, or PBMCs. Where HLA class I and class II types were available, the types were taken from metadata supplied by the sample provider, not from assay-based typing. The samples were drawn from the first 160 participants of the ongoing ImmuneRACE study and from roughly 1,300 subjects provided by 6 global collaborators. A freely available public database, intended as a resource for researchers studying the immune response to SARS-CoV-2, is where the repertoires were released. A de-identified subject ID, COVID-19 status, age in years and sex were almost always included in the sample metadata. Beyond this particular receptor, the publication reports: The amount of clinical and demographic metadata varied by source and participant and was provided uncurated.

Collaborating institutions collected whole blood in K2EDTA tubes following their own protocols. Collaborator samples were shipped for TCRbeta analysis as frozen whole blood, isolated PBMCs, or DNA extracted from either sample type. The CDR3, cysteine through phenylalanine, is 15 amino acids long. CDR3 DNA is the only sequence kept; it has 45 bases, read in frame from the first base. CDR1 MNHEY and CDR2 SMNVEV are derived from the germline V gene (reference sequence). V trim: 5 bases; J trim: 5 bases; unmatched bases: 10. The immunoSEQ Assay, a bias-controlled multiplex PCR, was used to amplify TCRbeta CDR3 regions from genomic DNA. The study's own analysis went as follows. The number of nucleated cells in each sample was estimated by amplification of reference gene primers within the assay. Sequence reads were collapsed and filtered to measure the absolute abundance of every unique TCRbeta CDR3 rearrangement. For each sample, productive Simpson clonality was calculated as the square root of Simpson's diversity index across productive rearrangements. This immuneACCESS table, as held by TCRdb, lists in-frame sequences with V and J called but not all clones. Of the missing ones, under half trace to an unresolved V gene in checked studies; the others have no known cause. That table gives V, J and clone size, and the DNA gave D and trimming. The sample table contains roughly 45,000 clones; only one count was recorded for roughly 88% of them. 7.5% to 9.5% of the sample is taken by the ten largest.

Sequenced sample: peripheral blood. The chain couples TRBV27 to TRBJ2-5; 8 nucleotides in the junction match TRBD2. The origin of this receptor is a man aged 55 to 70 with active COVID-19. The encoded CDR3 is CASSQGLGFDETQYF. The sequenced DNA is TGTGCCAGCAGTCAGGGACTAGGCTTCGACGAGACCCAGTACTTC.